This T cell receptor beta chain emerged from a study of PD-1 blockade in classical Hodgkin lymphoma. General observations from the study: Complete responders started with a diversity level that resembled newly diagnosed patients at baseline. CD4+ TCR diversity, unlike CD8+, rose significantly by C4D1. Whatever underlies the repertoire differences (possibly disease activity or prior therapy) remains undefined.

Autologous stem cell transplantation was followed by relapse in every patient, and brentuximab vedotin exposure varied. In the case of this clone: The antigen remains undetermined.

The length of the CDR3 is 14 residues. CDR1 is SGHRS, CDR2 YFSETQ, per germline. V dropped 4 bases and J dropped 8; count of bases not matched to a gene: 10. The assay was immunoSEQ multiplex PCR, and TCRdb's table has in-frame clones only and misses some. The sample lists more than 45,000 clones; around 93% were seen once. The rearrangement uses TRBV5-1 and TRBJ2-3; 7 nucleotides agree with TRBD1. The sample consisted of peripheral blood mononuclear cells (PBMCs), taken before the second cycle of nivolumab. The sequence was collected from a human donor with classical Hodgkin lymphoma. In DNA, the CDR3 is TGCGCCAGCAGCCAAAGACAGGGAGAGGGTACGCAGTATTTT. This encodes CASSQRQGEGTQYF.